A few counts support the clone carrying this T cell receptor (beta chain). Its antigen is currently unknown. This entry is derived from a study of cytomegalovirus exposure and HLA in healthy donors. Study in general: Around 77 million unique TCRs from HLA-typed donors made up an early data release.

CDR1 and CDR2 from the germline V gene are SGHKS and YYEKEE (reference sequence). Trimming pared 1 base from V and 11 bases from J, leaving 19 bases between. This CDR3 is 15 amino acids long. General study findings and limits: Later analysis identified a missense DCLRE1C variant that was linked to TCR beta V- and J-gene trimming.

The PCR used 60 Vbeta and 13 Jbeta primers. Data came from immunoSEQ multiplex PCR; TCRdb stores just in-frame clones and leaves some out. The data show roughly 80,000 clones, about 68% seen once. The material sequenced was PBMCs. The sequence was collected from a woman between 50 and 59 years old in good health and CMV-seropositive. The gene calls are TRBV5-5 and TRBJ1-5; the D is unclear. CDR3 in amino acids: CASSLRLIGPGAQHF. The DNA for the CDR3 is TGTGCCAGCAGCTTGCGTCTAATCGGCCCCGGGGCCCAGCATTTT. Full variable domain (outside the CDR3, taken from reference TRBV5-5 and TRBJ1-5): DAGVTQSPTHLIKTRGQQVTLRCSPISGHKSVSWYQQVLGQGPQFIFQYYEKEERGRGNFPDRFSARQFPNYSSELNVNALLLGDSALYLCASSLRLIGPGAQHFGDGTRLSIL.